The table lists the clone carrying this T cell receptor beta chain with a few counts. Then a second PCR, running roughly 7 to 11 cycles, was carried out with a sample-barcoded 5' primer and a J-beta primer mix. A 12-random-nucleotide template-switch adaptor tagged each cDNA molecule. No fewer than 3 million CDR3-containing paired-end reads came from each sample. TCRdb re-derived calls from the 5' RACE reads in MiXCR, one entry per CDR3 protein. The repertoire holds 1.5 million to 2 million distinct CDR3 sequences, with over 25% as singletons. This record comes from a study of blood T cells in healthy people across ages. The CDR3 runs to 15 residues. The germline gives CDR1 MNHEY, CDR2 SMNVEV (reference sequence). The germline V and J ends were trimmed by 5 bases and 4 bases, with 17 bases remaining between them.

Material: blood. The rearrangement uses TRBV27 and TRBJ1-2; a weak D match, TRBD1 (5 bases). This receptor was obtained from a woman aged 25 to 39 in good health. This CDR3 reads CASSLVSDRSYGYTF. Here the CDR3 DNA reads TGTGCCAGCAGTCTAGTCTCCGACAGATCCTATGGCTACACCTTC.